Each of the 30 T cell receptor beta chains below was sequenced from the same sample in a study of memory CD4+ T cells and cytomegalovirus serostatus. The sort gate was single viable CD3+CD4+CD8-CD45RO+ cells for memory CD4+ T cells. TCRdb's copy holds only in-frame clones and misses some; the assay was immunoSEQ multiplex PCR. The table shows 50,000 to 65,000 clones, with about 70% occurring only once. Material for sequencing was memory CD4+ T cells from blood. These receptors originate from an adult in good health and CMV-seropositive.

The CDR3 spells CASSLTEGGAYEQYV. CDR3 nucleotide sequence: TGTGCCAGCAGCTTAACGGAAGGCGGGGCCTACGAGCAGTACGTC. The chain carries TRBV7-2 and TRBJ2-7; tentative D call: TRBD2 (6 bases). Trimming removed 2 bases from V and 2 bases from J, with 13 bases in between. The CDR3 runs to 15 residues. Germline values: CDR1 SGHTA, CDR2 FQGNSA.

The chain couples TRBV5-6 to TRBJ2-7; D may be TRBD1 (5 bases). V was pared by 0 bases and J by 2 bases, with 15 bases between. This CDR3 comprises 16 residues. The germline V gene has CDR1 SGHDT and CDR2 YYEEEE. CDR3 in amino acids: CASSLAGHQTAYEQYF. The CDR3 region has the DNA TGTGCCAGCAGCTTGGCCGGTCACCAGACAGCCTACGAGCAGTACTTC. The complete variable domain, with remaining parts taken from reference TRBV5-6 and TRBJ2-7, reads DAGVTQSPTHLIKTRGQQVTLRCSPKSGHDTVSWYQQALGQGPQFIFQYYEEEERQRGNFPDRFSGHQFPNYSSELNVNALLLGDSALYLCASSLAGHQTAYEQYFGPGTRLTVT.

The CDR3: CASSPGRPNTGELFF. DNA of the CDR3: TGCGCCAGCAGCCCCGGTCGCCCGAACACCGGGGAGCTGTTTTTT. V is TRBV5-1 and J is TRBJ2-2; D remains ambiguous. The CDR3 is made up of 15 amino acids. Germline values: CDR1 SGHRS, CDR2 YFSETQ. Trimming removed 4 bases at V and 0 bases at J, with 10 bases between.

By share, this clone counts as medium-sized. The chain links TRBV29-1 to TRBJ2-2; D assignment may be TRBD1 or TRBD2 (5 bases each). V dropped 7 bases and J dropped 4 bases, with 13 bases sitting between them. The CDR3 length is 13 residues. Germline CDR1 reads SQVTM; CDR2 reads ANQGSEA. Here the CDR3 DNA reads TGCAGCGCCAAACTTGGGGGCACCGGGGAGCTGTTTTTT. Residues: CSAKLGGTGELFF.

This chain connects TRBV18 to TRBJ2-7; 7 nucleotides line up with TRBD2. CDR3 length equals 14 residues. The V gene end was trimmed by 0 bases and the J gene end by 7 bases; junction bases not matched to a gene: 6. The germline V gene has CDR1 KGHSH and CDR2 LQKENI. The CDR3, as DNA: TGTGCCAGCTCACCACCCGCGGGAGCGGGAGAGCAGTACTTC. Amino acid sequence: CASSPPAGAGEQYF.

With respect to this clone: The junction and the germline gene differ at one end; a read error may be behind it. The chain couples TRBV11-2 to TRBJ1-6; D gene uncertain. The germline gives CDR1 SGHAT, CDR2 FQNNGV. The CDR3 consists of 17 residues. The CDR3 reads CASSTDLAGAYNSPLHF. DNA for the CDR3: TGTGCCAGCAGCACCGATTTAGCGGGAGCATATAACTCACCCCTCCACTTT.

The chain carries TRBV2 and TRBJ2-5; tentatively, D is TRBD2 (6 bases). Germline loops: CDR1 SNHLY, CDR2 FYNNEI. Trimming took off 6 bases at V and 5 bases at J, with 16 bases between the two ends. The CDR3 spans 14 residues. The chain's CDR3 is CASSRSGGAETQYF. CDR3 nucleotides: TGTGCCAGCAGCCGTAGCGGCGGGGCGGAGACCCAGTACTTC. Using reference TRBV2 and TRBJ2-5 for the parts outside the CDR3, the full variable domain is EPEVTQTPSHQVTQMGQEVILRCVPISNHLYFYWYRQILGQKVEFLVSFYNNEISEKSEIFDDQFSVERPDGSNFTLKIRSTKLEDSAMYFCASSRSGGAETQYFGPGTRLLVL.

The chain carries TRBV2 and TRBJ2-5, with D uncertain. Germline V CDR1 and CDR2: SNHLY, FYNNEI. Trimming removed 6 bases from V and 3 bases from J, with 11 bases in between. This CDR3 is 13 amino acids long. CDR3 DNA sequence: TGTGCCAGCAGCGCCGGTCGGGAAGAGACCCAGTACTTC. Translation gives CASSAGREETQYF.

The chain combines TRBV12-5 with TRBJ2-2; D possibly corresponds to TRBD1 (6 bases). Trimming pared 6 bases from V and 0 bases from J, leaving 11 bases between. Germline lookup yields CDR1 LGHNT and CDR2 FRNRAP. The length of the CDR3 is 15 residues. The CDR3 DNA follows: TGTGCTAGTGGGAGGGGGACCCCGAACACCGGGGAGCTGTTTTTT. It translates to CASGRGTPNTGELFF.

The rearrangement uses TRBV19 and TRBJ2-2; D might be TRBD2 (6 bases). V lost 4 bases and J lost 4, with 13 bases in between. Germline assignment: CDR1 LNHDA and CDR2 SQIVND (reference sequence). This CDR3 region has 15 residues. The CDR3 protein is CASSSRLGSTGELFF. As DNA, the CDR3 is TGTGCCAGTAGTAGTAGACTAGGGAGCACCGGGGAGCTGTTTTTT.

This chain joins TRBV7-2 and TRBJ2-3; no firm D call. V was clipped by 6 bases and J by 1 base, with 17 bases between them. Per the germline V gene, CDR1 is SGHTA and CDR2 is FQGNSA. The CDR3 spans 16 residues. CDR3 nucleotide sequence: TGTGCCAGCAGAGGGCCGAACGGTGGAGGCACAGATACGCAGTATTTT. Amino acids: CASRGPNGGGTDTQYF.

This rearrangement joins TRBV7-2 to TRBJ1-5, with D uncertain. The germline V gene has CDR1 SGHTA and CDR2 FQGNSA. CDR3 length: 13 amino acids. The V end was cut by 6 bases, the J end by 11 bases, with 17 bases between. This CDR3 is CASSRHPLQAQHF. DNA of the CDR3: TGTGCCAGCAGTAGGCATCCCCTTCAAGCCCAGCATTTT.

This clone occurred once. The rearrangement uses TRBV5-6 and TRBJ2-5; D uncertain. The CDR3 covers 17 residues. Germline V gene sequence: CDR1 SGHDT, CDR2 YYEEEE. V was shortened by 1 base and J by 5 bases, with 21 bases between the two germline ends. The CDR3 DNA is TGTGCCAGCAGCTTGCGTGCCCGAGGCAGGTCTGGGGAGACCCAGTACTTC. Translation: CASSLRARGRSGETQYF.

The rearrangement links TRBV30 to TRBJ1-2; no clear D gene. Looked up from germline, CDR1 is GTSNPN and CDR2 is SVGIG (reference sequence). This CDR3 is built from 13 residues. Trimming stripped 2 bases from V and 5 bases from J, with 12 bases between. CDR3 protein: CAWSRNIGYGYTF. CDR3 coding DNA: TGTGCCTGGAGTCGGAACATCGGTTATGGCTACACCTTC.

This chain links TRBV19 with TRBJ1-4, with D hard to call. This CDR3 is 15 amino acids long. In germline, CDR1 is LNHDA, CDR2 SQIVND (reference sequence). V lost 4 bases and J 4 bases, leaving 13 bases between the germline ends. CDR3 bases: TGTGCCAGTAGTACCCCGAAGGGTAATAATGAAAAACTGTTTTTT. It encodes CASSTPKGNNEKLFF.

This clone was observed a handful of times. V usage is TRBV19 and J usage is TRBJ2-1, with 12 bases aligning to TRBD2. The CDR3 covers 15 residues. Trimming cost V 4 bases and J 15 bases; bases outside gene matches: 13. Germline V gene data show CDR1 as LNHDA and CDR2 as SQIVND (reference sequence). DNA of the CDR3: TGTGCCAGTAGTACCCTAGCGGGAGGGCCTGTTCCGTTGTTCTTC. Protein: CASSTLAGGPVPLFF. Looking up the rest from reference TRBV19 and TRBJ2-1 gives the full variable domain: DGGITQSPKYLFRKEGQNVTLSCEQNLNHDAMYWYRQDPGQGLRLIYYSQIVNDFQKGDIAEGYSVSREKKESFPLTVTSAQKNPTAFYLCASSTLAGGPVPLFFGPGTRLTVL.

The genes are TRBV7-2 and TRBJ1-1; TRBD1 aligns across 8 bases. CDR3 length: 14 residues. V lost 1 base, J lost 4 bases, and 2 bases stayed unmatched. In germline, CDR1 is SGHTA, CDR2 FQGNSA. For the CDR3, the DNA is TGTGCCAGCAGCTTAGGGACAGGGTCCACTGAAGCTTTCTTT. Translation: CASSLGTGSTEAFF.

The chain employs TRBV11-2 and TRBJ1-2, with 7 positions matching TRBD1. The germline CDR1 and CDR2 sequences are SGHAT and FQNNGV. The CDR3 is 15 amino acids. With 1 base clipped from V and 8 bases from J, the junction kept 10 bases outside the gene matches. CDR3 region: CASSLAGQPNRGYTF. The CDR3 nucleotides are TGTGCCAGCAGCTTAGCGGGACAGCCCAATAGAGGCTACACCTTC.

The chain recombines TRBV5-6 with TRBJ2-3; tentative D call: TRBD1 (5 bases). Germline V CDR1 and CDR2: SGHDT, YYEEEE. This CDR3 has 14 amino acids. V lost 3 bases to trimming and J lost 9 bases, with 17 bases between them. For the CDR3, the DNA is TGTGCCAGCAGCTACGGACAACACCTACAAACGCAGTATTTT. It yields the protein CASSYGQHLQTQYF.

This chain links TRBV5-8 with TRBJ2-7, with D perhaps TRBD1 (6 bases). Germline V gene lookup returns CDR1 SGHTS and CDR2 YDEGEE. V was cut by 3 bases and J by 8 bases, with 18 bases left in between. The CDR3 runs to 14 residues. CDR3: CASSSDYSRGQQYF. DNA for the CDR3: TGTGCCAGCAGCTCCGATTACTCCAGGGGCCAGCAGTACTTC.

For the CDR3, the DNA is TGTGCCAGCAGCTTAGCGGGTTTAAGGGTCGACGAAAAACTGTTTTTT. Translation gives CASSLAGLRVDEKLFF. The chain combines TRBV7-2 with TRBJ1-4; D gene unclear. The CDR3 loop spans 16 amino acids. V lost 0 bases and J lost 8, with 16 bases in between. CDR1 SGHTA and CDR2 FQGNSA come from the germline V gene.

This sequence joins TRBV11-3 and TRBJ2-6, with D perhaps matching TRBD2 (6 bases). Trimming removed 0 bases at V and 4 bases at J, with 13 bases between. This CDR3 comprises 17 residues. CDR1 and CDR2 (germline): SGHNT, YENEEA. The CDR3 loop reads CASSLDLGGIGANVLTF. For the CDR3, the DNA is TGTGCCAGCAGCTTAGATTTGGGCGGGATCGGGGCCAACGTCCTGACTTTC.

This clone was recorded only once. V and J are TRBV19 and TRBJ2-3; 8 bases fit TRBD2. J lost 2 bases, V lost 9 bases, and 4 bases had no gene match. This CDR3 comprises 13 residues. Germline CDR1 LNHDA, CDR2 SQIVND (reference sequence). The chain's CDR3 is CASGGGFTDTQYF. CDR3 in DNA: TGTGCCAGCGGCGGGGGGTTCACAGATACGCAGTATTTT.

This rearrangement joins TRBV5-6 to TRBJ2-3; D ambiguous. The length of the CDR3 is 15 residues. Trimming shortened V by 1 base and J by 2 bases, and 11 bases separated the two germline ends. The germline gives CDR1 SGHDT, CDR2 YYEEEE. CDR3 residues: CASSLRYYNTDTQYF. In DNA form, the CDR3 reads TGTGCCAGCAGCTTGCGGTACTATAACACAGATACGCAGTATTTT. Supplemented by reference TRBV5-6 and TRBJ2-3, the full variable domain reads DAGVTQSPTHLIKTRGQQVTLRCSPKSGHDTVSWYQQALGQGPQFIFQYYEEEERQRGNFPDRFSGHQFPNYSSELNVNALLLGDSALYLCASSLRYYNTDTQYFGPGTRLTVL.

The chain combines TRBV19 with TRBJ2-3; D may be TRBD1 (6 bases). This CDR3 region has 14 residues. Trimming removed 10 bases at V and 3 bases at J, with 17 bases between. In germline, CDR1 is LNHDA, CDR2 SQIVND (reference sequence). CDR3 coding DNA: TGTGCCACCCTACGAACAGGGACGACAGATACGCAGTATTTT. Translation gives CATLRTGTTDTQYF.

There are a few counts of this clone. V usage is TRBV7-6 and J usage is TRBJ1-5; D gene unclear. From germline, CDR1 is SGHVS and CDR2 FNYEAQ. The CDR3 sequence is 13 residues long. Between the trimmed V and J ends, which lost 5 bases and 0 bases, there was a span of 5 bases. As DNA, the CDR3 is TGTGCCAGCAGCCCGGATAGCAATCAGCCCCAGCATTTT. Protein sequence: CASSPDSNQPQHF.

This clone is a singleton in its sample. The chain is built from TRBV5-1 and TRBJ2-3; possible D gene TRBD2, 6 bases. Germline assignment: CDR1 SGHRS and CDR2 YFSETQ. The CDR3 has 14 amino acids. V lost 4 bases and J 8 bases, leaving 17 bases between the germline ends. CDR3 region: CASSPGLTGGTQYF. The CDR3, as DNA: TGCGCCAGCAGCCCGGGACTGACGGGTGGTACGCAGTATTTT. The whole variable domain, remainder taken from reference TRBV5-1 and TRBJ2-3, is KAGVTQTPRYLIKTRGQQVTLSCSPISGHRSVSWYQQTPGQGLQFLFEYFSETQRNKGNFPGRFSGRQFSNSRSEMNVSTLELGDSALYLCASSPGLTGGTQYFGPGTRLTVL.

This clone qualifies as medium-sized. Other nucleotide sequences from this sample produce the same CDR3. The genes are TRBV5-6 and TRBJ2-7; D remains unclear. The CDR3 runs 12 residues. Trimming cost V 4 bases and J 6 bases, with 11 bases left between them. Germline CDR1 is SGHDT and CDR2 is YYEEEE. CDR3 DNA: TGTGCCAGCAGCCACACCTCGGGCGAGCAGTACGTC. This gives the protein CASSHTSGEQYV.

The genes are TRBV5-1 and TRBJ1-5, with no clear D. There are 15 residues in the CDR3. The ends were cut back, 0 bases at V and 0 bases at J, with 7 bases in the middle. Germline V gene sequence: CDR1 SGHRS, CDR2 YFSETQ. Here the CDR3 DNA reads TGCGCCAGCAGCTTGGATGGGAATAGCAATCAGCCCCAGCATTTT. Its protein is CASSLDGNSNQPQHF.

V is TRBV29-1 and J is TRBJ1-1, with TRBD1 as a possible D gene (6 bases). The CDR3 is 12 amino acids. Germline V gene data show CDR1 as SQVTM and CDR2 as ANQGSEA. V dropped 4 bases and J dropped 6 bases, with 12 bases sitting between them. In nucleotides, the CDR3 is TGCAGCGTTGGTAAGGGGGGCGCTGAAGCTTTCTTT. Translation: CSVGKGGAEAFF.